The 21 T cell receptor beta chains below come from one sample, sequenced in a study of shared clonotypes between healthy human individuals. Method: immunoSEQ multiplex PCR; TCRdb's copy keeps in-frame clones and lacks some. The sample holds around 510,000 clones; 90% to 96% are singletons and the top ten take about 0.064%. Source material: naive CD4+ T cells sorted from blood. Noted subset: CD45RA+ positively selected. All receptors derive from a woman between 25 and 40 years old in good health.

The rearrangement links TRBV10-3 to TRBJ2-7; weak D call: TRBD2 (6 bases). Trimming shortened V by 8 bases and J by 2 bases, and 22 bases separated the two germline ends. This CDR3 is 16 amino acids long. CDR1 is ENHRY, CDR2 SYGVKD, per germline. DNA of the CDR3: TGTGCCATCGACTCGACGGGCCAAGGGAGGACCTACGAGCAGTACTTC. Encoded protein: CAIDSTGQGRTYEQYF.

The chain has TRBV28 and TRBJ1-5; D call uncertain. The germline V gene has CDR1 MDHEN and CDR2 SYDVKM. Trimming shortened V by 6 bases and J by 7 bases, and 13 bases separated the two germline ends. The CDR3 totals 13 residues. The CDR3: CASSPTKFQPQHF. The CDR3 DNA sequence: TGTGCCAGCAGCCCGACAAAGTTCCAGCCCCAGCATTTT.

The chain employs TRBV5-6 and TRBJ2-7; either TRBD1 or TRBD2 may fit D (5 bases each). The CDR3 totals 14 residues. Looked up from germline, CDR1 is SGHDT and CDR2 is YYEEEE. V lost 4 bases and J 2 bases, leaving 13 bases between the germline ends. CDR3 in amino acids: CASSQTGDPYEQYF. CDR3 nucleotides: TGTGCCAGCAGCCAGACCGGGGACCCCTACGAGCAGTACTTC.

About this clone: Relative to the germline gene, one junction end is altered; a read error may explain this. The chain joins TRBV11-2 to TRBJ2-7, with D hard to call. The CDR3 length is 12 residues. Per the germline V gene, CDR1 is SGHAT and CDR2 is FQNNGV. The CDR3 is CASSFPSHEQYF. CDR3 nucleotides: TGTGCAAGCAGCTTTCCGTCCCACGAGCAGTACTTC. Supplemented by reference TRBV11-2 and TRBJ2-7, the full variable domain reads EAGVAQSPRYKIIEKRQSVAFWCNPISGHATLYWYQQILGQGPKLLIQFQNNGVVDDSQLPKDRFSAERLKGVDSTLKIQPAKLEDSAVYLCASSFPSHEQYFGPGTRLTVT.

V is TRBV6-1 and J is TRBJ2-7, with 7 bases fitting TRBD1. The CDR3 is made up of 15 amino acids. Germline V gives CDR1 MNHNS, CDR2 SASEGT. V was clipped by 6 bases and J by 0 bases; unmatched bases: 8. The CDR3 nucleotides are TGTGCCAGCAGGTTACAGGGGACCCTCTCCTACGAGCAGTACTTC. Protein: CASRLQGTLSYEQYF.

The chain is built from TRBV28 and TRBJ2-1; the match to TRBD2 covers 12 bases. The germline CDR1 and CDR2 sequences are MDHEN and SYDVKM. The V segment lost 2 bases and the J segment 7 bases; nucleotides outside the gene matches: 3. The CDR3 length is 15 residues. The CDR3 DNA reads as TGTGCCAGCAGTTTAAGGACTAGCGGGGATAATGAGCAGTTCTTC. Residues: CASSLRTSGDNEQFF.

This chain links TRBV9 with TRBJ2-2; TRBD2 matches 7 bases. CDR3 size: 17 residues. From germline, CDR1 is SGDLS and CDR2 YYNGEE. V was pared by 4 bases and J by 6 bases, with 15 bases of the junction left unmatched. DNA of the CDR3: TGTGCCAGCAGCACCCCTGGCGGGAGTTCATTCTCCGGGGAGCTGTTTTTT. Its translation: CASSTPGGSSFSGELFF.

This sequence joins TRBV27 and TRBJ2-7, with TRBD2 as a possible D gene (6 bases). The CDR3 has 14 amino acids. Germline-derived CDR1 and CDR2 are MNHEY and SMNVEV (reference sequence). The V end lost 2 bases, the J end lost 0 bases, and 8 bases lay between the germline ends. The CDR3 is CASSLGRGSYEQYF. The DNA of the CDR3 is TGTGCCAGCAGTTTAGGGCGGGGCTCCTACGAGCAGTACTTC.

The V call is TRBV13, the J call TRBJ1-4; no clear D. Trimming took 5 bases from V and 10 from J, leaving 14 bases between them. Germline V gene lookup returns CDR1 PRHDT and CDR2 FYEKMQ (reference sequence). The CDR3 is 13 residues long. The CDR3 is CASSLARVGKLFF. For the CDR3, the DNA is TGTGCCAGCAGCCTCGCGAGGGTAGGAAAACTGTTTTTT.

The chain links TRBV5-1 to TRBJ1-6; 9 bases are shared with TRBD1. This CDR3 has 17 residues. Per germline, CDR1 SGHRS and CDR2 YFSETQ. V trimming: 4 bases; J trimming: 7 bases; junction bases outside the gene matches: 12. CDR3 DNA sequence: TGCGCCAGCAGCGCGGACCCGGGAACAGGGGGCAATTCACCCCTCCACTTT. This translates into CASSADPGTGGNSPLHF.

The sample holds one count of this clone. The CDR3 nucleotides read TGCGCCAGCAGCTTGGGACAGGGGGCTCGGTACGAGCAGTACTTC. Encoded protein: CASSLGQGARYEQYF. This chain links TRBV5-1 with TRBJ2-7; 10 nucleotides agree with TRBD1. This CDR3 has 15 amino acids. CDR1 and CDR2 (germline): SGHRS, YFSETQ. V dropped 0 bases and J dropped 4; count of bases not matched to a gene: 4. Using reference TRBV5-1 and TRBJ2-7 for the parts outside the CDR3, the full variable domain is KAGVTQTPRYLIKTRGQQVTLSCSPISGHRSVSWYQQTPGQGLQFLFEYFSETQRNKGNFPGRFSGRQFSNSRSEMNVSTLELGDSALYLCASSLGQGARYEQYFGPGTRLTVT.

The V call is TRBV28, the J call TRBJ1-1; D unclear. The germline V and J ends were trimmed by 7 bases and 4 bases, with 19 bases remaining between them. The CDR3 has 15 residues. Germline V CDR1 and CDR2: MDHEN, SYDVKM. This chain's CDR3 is CASTLVSRRSTEAFF. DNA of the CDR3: TGTGCCAGCACCCTGGTGAGCAGAAGGTCCACTGAAGCTTTCTTT.

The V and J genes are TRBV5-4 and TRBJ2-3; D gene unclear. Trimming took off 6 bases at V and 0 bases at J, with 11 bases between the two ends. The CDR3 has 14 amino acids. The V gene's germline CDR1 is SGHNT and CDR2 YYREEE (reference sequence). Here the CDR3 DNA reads TGTGCCAGCAACGCACTAACCAGCACAGATACGCAGTATTTT. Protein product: CASNALTSTDTQYF.

The CDR3 sequence is CASGRNEQFF. CDR3 nucleotides: TGTGCTAGCGGGAGAAATGAGCAGTTCTTC. The V and J genes are TRBV19 and TRBJ2-1; 9 bases are a match to TRBD2. The CDR3 totals 10 residues. Germline-derived CDR1 and CDR2 are LNHDA and SQIVND (reference sequence).

CDR3 in amino acids: CASSSGGTGGYEQYF. As DNA, the CDR3 is TGTGCCAGCAGTTCTGGGGGGACAGGGGGGTACGAGCAGTACTTC. V usage is TRBV27 and J usage is TRBJ2-7; TRBD1 matches 11 bases. V shed 4 bases and J 4 bases; nucleotides not matched to a gene: 6. CDR3 length: 15 amino acids. Germline-derived CDR1 and CDR2 are MNHEY and SMNVEV (reference sequence).

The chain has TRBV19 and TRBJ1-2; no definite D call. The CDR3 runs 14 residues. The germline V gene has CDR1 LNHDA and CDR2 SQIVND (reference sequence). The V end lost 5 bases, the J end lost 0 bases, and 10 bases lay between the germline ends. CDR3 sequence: CASSPSNSNYGYTF. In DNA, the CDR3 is TGTGCCAGTAGTCCCAGCAATTCTAACTATGGCTACACCTTC. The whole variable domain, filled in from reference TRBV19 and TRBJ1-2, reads DGGITQSPKYLFRKEGQNVTLSCEQNLNHDAMYWYRQDPGQGLRLIYYSQIVNDFQKGDIAEGYSVSREKKESFPLTVTSAQKNPTAFYLCASSPSNSNYGYTFGSGTRLTVV.

As DNA, the CDR3 is TGTGCCAGCAGTTTCGACTTGGGCACTGAAGCTTTCTTT. This sequence encodes CASSFDLGTEAFF. V gene TRBV27 combines with J gene TRBJ1-1; D is ambiguous. Germline values: CDR1 MNHEY, CDR2 SMNVEV (reference sequence). The CDR3 covers 13 residues. Trimming stripped 3 bases from V and 4 bases from J, with 9 bases between.

CDR3: CASSLTGDQPQHF. The CDR3 bases are TGTGCCAGCAGTTTGACAGGGGATCAGCCCCAGCATTTT. J is TRBJ1-5 and V is TRBV6-1, with 8 bases fitting TRBD1. This CDR3 is 13 amino acids long. Trimming at V came to 5 bases and at J to 5 bases, leaving 2 bases not matched to a gene. Germline V gene data show CDR1 as MNHNS and CDR2 as SASEGT.

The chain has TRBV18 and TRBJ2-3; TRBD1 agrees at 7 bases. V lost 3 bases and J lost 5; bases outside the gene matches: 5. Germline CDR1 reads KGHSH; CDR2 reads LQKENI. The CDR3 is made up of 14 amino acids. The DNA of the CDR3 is TGTGCCAGCTCACCTACACAGGGGTTAGATACGCAGTATTTT. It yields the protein CASSPTQGLDTQYF.

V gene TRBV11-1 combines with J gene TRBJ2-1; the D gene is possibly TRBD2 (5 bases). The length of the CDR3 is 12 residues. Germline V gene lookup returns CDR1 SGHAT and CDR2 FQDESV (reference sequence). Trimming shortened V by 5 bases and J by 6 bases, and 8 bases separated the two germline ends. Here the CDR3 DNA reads TGTGCCAGCAGCACCGGACTCAATGAGCAGTTCTTC. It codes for CASSTGLNEQFF.

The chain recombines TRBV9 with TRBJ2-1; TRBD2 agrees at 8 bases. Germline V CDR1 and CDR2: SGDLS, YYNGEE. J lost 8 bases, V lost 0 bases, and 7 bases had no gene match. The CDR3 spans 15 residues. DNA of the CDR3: TGTGCCAGCAGCGTAGTAAGTAGCGGGGACGATGAGCAGTTCTTC. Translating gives CASSVVSSGDDEQFF.